Listed below are T cell receptor beta chains from one sample, sequenced in a study of CD8+ T cells in alopecia areata. Repertoires were generated with immunoSEQ multiplex PCR, while TCRdb's copy carries only in-frame clones and drops some. The profile shows roughly 280,000 clones, roughly 63% of them singletons. This specimen was CD4+ T cells sorted from blood, taken around week 52, from a patient treated with tofacitinib. The receptor set was obtained from a human donor with alopecia areata. Each CDR3 is given with its conserved first and last residue. D genes are given only for firm matches. Size is stated for part of the rows, as once, few or many counts, or as a class when the clone is expanded.

J,D,V,size,DNA,CDR3
TRBJ2-5,TRBD1,TRBV5-1,few,TGCGCCAGCACCTGGGGTGACAGGGGGCAGGAGACCCAGTACTTC,CASTWGDRGQETQYF
TRBJ2-1,TRBD1,TRBV29-1,.,TGCAGCGGAGCGTCAGGACAGGGTAACAATGAGCAGTTCTTC,CSGASGQGNNEQFF
TRBJ2-6,.,TRBV2,.,TGTGCCAGCAGGGCGAGGTCCAGCTCTGGGGCCAACGTCCTGACTTTC,CASRARSSSGANVLTF
TRBJ2-1,TRBD2,TRBV9,.,TGTGCCAGCAGCCTCATCGGACTAGCGGGTGAGCAGTTCTTC,CASSLIGLAGEQFF
TRBJ1-4,.,TRBV6-7,.,TGTGCCAGCAGTTACTCGAGAGCGAATGAAAAACTGTTTTTT,CASSYSRANEKLFF
TRBJ1-4,.,TRBV15,.,TGTGCCACCAGCAGAGGCAGGGTCGGGGAAAAACTGTTTTTT,CATSRGRVGEKLFF
TRBJ2-1,.,TRBV14,.,TGTGCCAGCAGCAAAACCGGGATATCCCGTACGGGAGAGCAGTTCTTC,CASSKTGISRTGEQFF
TRBJ2-3,TRBD1,TRBV10-3,few,TGTGCCATCAGTAAGGGACAGGGGGCAGATACGCAGTATTTT,CAISKGQGADTQYF
TRBJ2-7,TRBD1,TRBV29-1,.,TGCAGCGTTGAGGGACAGGCCTACGAGCAGTACTTC,CSVEGQAYEQYF
TRBJ1-1,.,TRBV6-5,.,TGTGCCAGCAGTTACGTCAAGAACACTGAAGCTTTCTTT,CASSYVKNTEAFF
TRBJ1-1,.,TRBV18,.,TGTGCCAGCTCACCGATGGGGCGCACTGAAGCTTTCTTT,CASSPMGRTEAFF
TRBJ1-5,TRBD1,TRBV10-3,few,TGTGCCATCAGTCAGGGAGGGGGCGGTCAGCCCCAGCATTTT,CAISQGGGGQPQHF
TRBJ1-6,TRBD1,TRBV30,.,TGTGCCTGGAGCCGGACAGGACCCGCTTCACCCCTCCACTTT,CAWSRTGPASPLHF
TRBJ2-3,.,TRBV15,.,TGTGCCACCAGCAGAGGATGGTCCAGCACAGATACGCAGTATTTT,CATSRGWSSTDTQYF
TRBJ2-1,TRBD2,TRBV30,few,TGTGCCTGGGGGCTAGCGGGGGCGATCAATGAGCAGTTCTTC,CAWGLAGAINEQFF
TRBJ1-5,TRBD1,TRBV27,.,TGTGCCAGCAGGCAAGGGACAGGGAAACAGCCCCAGCATTTT,CASRQGTGKQPQHF
TRBJ1-3,.,TRBV7-2,few,TGTGCCAGCAGCTTACGTAGCTCTGGAAACACCATATATTTT,CASSLRSSGNTIYF
TRBJ2-7,TRBD2,TRBV7-2,.,TGTGCCAGCAGCACGGGGACTAGCCACATCGGCGAGCAGTACTTC,CASSTGTSHIGEQYF
TRBJ1-1,.,TRBV11-2,.,TGTGCCAGCGCACATCTCAGGGAAGCTGAAGCTTTCTTT,CASAHLREAEAFF
TRBJ2-4,.,TRBV9,.,TGTGCCAGCAGCGTAGCTGGGGAAAACATTCAGTACTTC,CASSVAGENIQYF
TRBJ1-1,.,TRBV6-1,.,TGTGCCAGCAGTGACGTAGGTAACATGAACACTGAAGCTTTCTTT,CASSDVGNMNTEAFF
TRBJ2-6,TRBD2,TRBV4-3,.,TGCGCCAGCAGTCGGGGACTAGCGGGGGGCCCGAGTTTCTCTGGGGCCAACGTCCTGACTTTC,CASSRGLAGGPSFSGANVLTF
TRBJ1-1,.,TRBV6-5,few,TGTGCCAGCAGTTGGGGACAAACGATGAACACTGAAGCTTTCTTT,CASSWGQTMNTEAFF
TRBJ1-5,.,TRBV7-9,.,TGTGCCAGCAGTCAACACGTAAGCAATCAGCCCCAGCATTTT,CASSQHVSNQPQHF
TRBJ2-5,.,TRBV25-1,.,TGTGCCAGCAAGGGAGGGGGCATGAAGACCCAGTACTTC,CASKGGGMKTQYF
TRBJ1-2,.,TRBV10-2,.,TGCGCCAGCTCGGGAGACTATGGCTACACCTTC,CASSGDYGYTF